This TCR beta chain comes out of a study of blood T cell repertoires in COVID-19. Study information: From T cells, B-cell-depleted T cells, or PBMCs came the material, which was cDNA or gDNA.

V shed 0 bases and J shed 1 base, with 10 bases lying between them. Germline V lookup: CDR1 SGHRS, CDR2 YFSETQ. The CDR3 is 15 residues long. Source study methods: Estimation of nucleated cell counts was performed using reference gene primer amplification. The method was immunoSEQ multiplex PCR; TCRdb's version includes in-frame clones alone and lacks a portion of them. V and J calls plus clone size are reproduced from that table; the DNA served to infer D and trimming. The table has some 79,000 clones, 75% to 90% seen once. This rearrangement joins TRBV5-1 to TRBJ1-1; perhaps TRBD1 as D (6 bases). Input material: peripheral blood. This sequence was found in a man aged 70-80 years with active or convalescent COVID-19. The CDR3: CASSLVGRGNTEAFF. The DNA for the CDR3 is TGCGCCAGCAGCTTGGTAGGCAGGGGGAACACTGAAGCTTTCTTT.